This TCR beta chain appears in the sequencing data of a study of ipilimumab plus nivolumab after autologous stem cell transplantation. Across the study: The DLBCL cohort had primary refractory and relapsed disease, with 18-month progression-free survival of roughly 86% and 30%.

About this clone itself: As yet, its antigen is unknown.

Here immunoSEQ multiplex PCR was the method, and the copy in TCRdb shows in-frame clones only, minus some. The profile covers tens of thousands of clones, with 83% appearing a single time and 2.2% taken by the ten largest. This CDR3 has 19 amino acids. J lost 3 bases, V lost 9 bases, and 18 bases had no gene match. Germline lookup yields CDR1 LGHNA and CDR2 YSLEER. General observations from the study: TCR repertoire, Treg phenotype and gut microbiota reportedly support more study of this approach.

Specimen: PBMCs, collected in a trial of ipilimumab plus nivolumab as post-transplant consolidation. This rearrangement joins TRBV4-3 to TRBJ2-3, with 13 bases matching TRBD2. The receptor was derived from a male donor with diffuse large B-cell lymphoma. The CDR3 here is CASIFLEALAGGGTDTQYF. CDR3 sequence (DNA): TGCGCCAGTATCTTCCTCGAGGCACTAGCGGGGGGGGGAACAGATACGCAGTATTTT.